This T cell receptor beta chain stems from a study of Graves' ophthalmopathy and Graves' hyperthyroidism. Study results and caveats: Most expanded clonotypes from thyroid (those above 0.001 frequency) were also found in blood.

Germline CDR1 reads PRHDT; CDR2 reads FYEKMQ (reference sequence). The CDR3 covers 14 residues. V gave up 4 bases and J gave up 7 bases; unmatched junction bases: 9. Clinical symptoms and serum thyroxine were used for diagnosis; TRAb, thyroid ultrasound and orbital computed tomography were also relied on. This clonotype turned up a few times. Its antigen is undetermined. The conserved phenylalanine or tryptophan normally closing the CDR3 is absent here, so this likely arose from a read error. RNA transcripts served as template for amplifying TCR beta CDR3 sequences. First-round RT-PCR relied on HTBI primers, and a second-round multiplex PCR came next. TCRdb reanalysed the multiplex PCR reads using MiXCR and keeps one entry per CDR3 protein. This table holds 350,000 or so distinct CDR3 sequences, about a sixth found once.

The sequenced material came from peripheral blood. This clonotype originated in an adult man with Graves' ophthalmopathy. The V gene is TRBV13, the J gene TRBJ1-1; 7 positions match TRBD1. CDR3 coding DNA: TGTGCCAGCAGCTCTTCAGGGGGGGGGCGTGAAGCTTTCCTT. Translation gives CASSSSGGGREAFL.